Presented here are 9 T cell receptor beta chains from one specimen sequenced in a study of shared clonotypes between healthy human individuals. Positively selected for CCR7, the CD45RO-negative cells used as naive CD8 cells excluded terminally differentiated effector memory CD45RA+ cells. Repertoires were generated with immunoSEQ multiplex PCR, while TCRdb's copy carries only in-frame clones and drops some. The profile covers roughly 590,000 clones, with around 95% appearing a single time and approximately 0.1% taken by the ten largest. The sample comprised naive CD8+ T cells sorted from blood. The receptor set was obtained from a woman aged 30 to 39 in good health.

This chain connects TRBV27 to TRBJ2-3; no definite D call. The V and J ends lost 3 bases and 4 bases respectively, with 8 bases between them. The CDR3 length is 13 residues. CDR1 is MNHEY and CDR2 is SMNVEV in the germline V gene (reference sequence). The CDR3 bases are TGTGCCAGCAGTTTCTCCGCAGCAGATACGCAGTATTTT. It translates to CASSFSAADTQYF.

The rearrangement uses TRBV4-1 and TRBJ1-1; tentative D call: TRBD1 (5 bases). V lost 1 base to trimming and J lost 1 base, with 13 bases between them. The CDR3 has 16 residues. Germline V gives CDR1 MGHRA, CDR2 YSYEKL. CDR3 sequence (DNA): TGCGCCAGCAGCCAAGTTCAGGGACGGGGGAACACTGAAGCTTTCTTT. Protein: CASSQVQGRGNTEAFF.

CDR3 DNA sequence: TGTGCCAGTAGTCCCCGGCTAGTAGGGGGTTTGGAGACCCAGTACTTC. It codes for CASSPRLVGGLETQYF. The chain carries TRBV19 and TRBJ2-5; TRBD1 might be the D (6 bases). V dropped 5 bases and J dropped 5 bases, with 21 bases sitting between them. The CDR3 is 16 residues long. Germline assignment: CDR1 LNHDA and CDR2 SQIVND (reference sequence).

The chain recombines TRBV2 with TRBJ1-2; TRBD1 is a possible D gene (5 bases). The CDR3 length is 14 residues. CDR1 and CDR2 (germline): SNHLY, FYNNEI. V was cut by 8 bases and J by 7 bases, with 20 bases left in between. The CDR3 nucleotides are TGTGCCAGCGCGGGGCTGAACCCTCAAGGTGGCTACACCTTC. This sequence encodes CASAGLNPQGGYTF.

Here the CDR3 DNA reads TGTGCCAGCAGTTCTCCTTCGGAGCGGGAGACAGATACGCAGTATTTT. It translates to CASSSPSERETDTQYF. The chain carries TRBV28 and TRBJ2-3, with 8 positions matching TRBD2. Germline CDR1 is MDHEN and CDR2 is SYDVKM. The CDR3 contains 16 residues. Unmatched junction bases numbered 9, after V lost 4 bases and J lost 3 bases.

The genes are TRBV28 and TRBJ1-5; TRBD1 agrees at 7 bases. The CDR3 spans 15 residues. Unmatched junction bases numbered 5, after V lost 6 bases and J lost 0 bases. The V gene's germline CDR1 is MDHEN and CDR2 SYDVKM. The CDR3 region has the DNA TGTGCCAGCAGAAGACAGGGCTATAGCAATCAGCCCCAGCATTTT. It codes for CASRRQGYSNQPQHF.

V usage is TRBV19 and J usage is TRBJ2-3; 9 bases are a match to TRBD1. Germline lookup yields CDR1 LNHDA and CDR2 SQIVND (reference sequence). The ends lost 5 bases at V and 7 bases at J; junction bases unmatched: 10. This CDR3 has 15 amino acids. CDR3 coding DNA: TGTGCCAGTAGTCTCACAGGGGGCAGGGGGCATACGCAGTATTTT. It specifies CASSLTGGRGHTQYF.

The chain employs TRBV19 and TRBJ2-7, with D unclear. Trimming stripped 3 bases from V and 5 bases from J, with 14 bases between. Looked up from germline, CDR1 is LNHDA and CDR2 is SQIVND (reference sequence). This CDR3 comprises 14 residues. This CDR3 reads CASSMAVQAHEQYF. In DNA form, the CDR3 reads TGTGCCAGTAGTATGGCCGTGCAAGCCCACGAGCAGTACTTC.

Written as DNA, the CDR3 is TGTGCCAGCAGCATAAGCGGGAGATCCTACGAGCAGTACTTC. This gives the protein CASSISGRSYEQYF. The rearrangement joins TRBV11-1 to TRBJ2-7; 8 nucleotides agree with TRBD2. V trimming: 5 bases; J trimming: 1 base; junction bases outside the gene matches: 4. Germline V gene data show CDR1 as SGHAT and CDR2 as FQDESV (reference sequence). CDR3 length: 14 residues.